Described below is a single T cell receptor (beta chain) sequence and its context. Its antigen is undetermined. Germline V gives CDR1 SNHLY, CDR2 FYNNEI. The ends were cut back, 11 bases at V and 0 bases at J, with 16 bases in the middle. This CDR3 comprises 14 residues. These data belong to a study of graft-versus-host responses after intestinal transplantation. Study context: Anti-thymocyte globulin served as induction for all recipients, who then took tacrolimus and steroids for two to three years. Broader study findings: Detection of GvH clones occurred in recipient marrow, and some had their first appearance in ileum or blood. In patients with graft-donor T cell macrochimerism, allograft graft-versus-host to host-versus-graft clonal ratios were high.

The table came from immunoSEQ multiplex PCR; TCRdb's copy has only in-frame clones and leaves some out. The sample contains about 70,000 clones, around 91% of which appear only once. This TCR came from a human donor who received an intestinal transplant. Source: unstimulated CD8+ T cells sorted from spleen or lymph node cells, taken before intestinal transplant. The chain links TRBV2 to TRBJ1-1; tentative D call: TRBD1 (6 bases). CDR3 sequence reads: CAAGVVDMNTEAFF. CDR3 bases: TGTGCCGCAGGGGTCGTGGATATGAACACTGAAGCTTTCTTT.